This T cell receptor beta chain came from a study of STAT5B mutations in CD4+ large granular lymphocyte leukemia. The overall study: Cryopreserved patient cells were CD8-depleted, then anti-CD4 bead selected.

The V and J ends lost 1 base and 3 bases respectively, with 19 bases between them. Germline lookup yields CDR1 LGHNA and CDR2 YNFKEQ. The CDR3 is made up of 17 amino acids. Points from the study as a whole: No patients shared main leukemic clonotypes, though about 25% appeared at low frequency elsewhere. Compared with healthy controls (2/35), patient top clones favored TRBV06 (8/27).

Generated by immunoSEQ multiplex PCR, the TCRdb table keeps only in-frame clones and is missing some. The sample has several thousand clones, 60% to 85% seen once; the top ten hold approximately 64%. Points on this clone: The target antigen is unknown.

The TCR comes from a man older than 75 with CD4+ T-cell large granular lymphocyte leukemia. The chain is built from TRBV4-2 and TRBJ2-7, with D perhaps assigned TRBD1 or TRBD2 (5 bases each). Sequencing used PBMCs. CDR3 loop: CASSQGDVAGMSYEQYF. For the CDR3, the DNA is TGTGCCAGCAGCCAAGGGGACGTGGCAGGGATGAGCTACGAGCAGTACTTC.